A selection of T cell receptor beta chains follows, all from one sample in a study of Siglec-9 on CD8 T cells in melanoma. The assay was immunoSEQ multiplex PCR, and TCRdb's table has in-frame clones only and misses some. The sample includes about 33,000 clones, approximately 83% of them seen just once. Sequencing used Siglec-9- CD8+ T cells sorted from blood. The receptors originated from a human donor in good health. The CDR3 runs from the conserved cysteine through the conserved F or W. Fields, in order: J gene, D gene, V gene, clone size, CDR3 protein, CDR3 DNA. D genes are given only for firm matches. Only some rows state a clone size, as once, few, many or a class for expanded clones.

TRBJ2-7 | - | TRBV25-1 | few | CASSEPEGGHHEQYF | TGTGCCAGCAGTGAACCCGAGGGGGGGCACCACGAGCAGTACTTC
TRBJ2-3 | - | TRBV10-3 | few | CAISAEGSTDTQYF | TGTGCCATCAGTGCTGAAGGGAGCACAGATACGCAGTATTTT
TRBJ1-1 | - | TRBV7-9 | - | CASSQFDTGRDEAFF | TGTGCCAGCAGCCAATTCGATACAGGGAGAGATGAAGCTTTCTTT
TRBJ2-7 | - | TRBV7-9 | - | CASSLVTRDYEQYF | TGTGCCAGCAGCTTAGTTACACGAGATTACGAGCAGTACTTC
TRBJ2-7 | - | TRBV27 | - | CASRPGPYSYEQYF | TGTGCCAGCCGCCCTGGGCCATACTCCTACGAGCAGTACTTC
TRBJ2-3 | - | TRBV6-1 | - | CAISEPDYLTDTQYF | TGTGCCATCAGTGAACCGGACTACCTAACAGATACGCAGTATTTT
TRBJ1-2 | - | TRBV7-2 | once | CASSLVGVGGYTF | TGTGCCAGCAGCTTAGTCGGGGTTGGAGGCTACACCTTC
TRBJ1-1 | - | TRBV10-3 | - | CAIGPEVTGVWTEAFF | TGTGCCATCGGTCCGGAGGTTACGGGAGTATGGACTGAAGCTTTCTTT
TRBJ2-1 | - | TRBV7-9 | - | CASSHNAGSRNEQFF | TGTGCCAGCAGCCATAACGCGGGGAGTAGGAATGAGCAGTTCTTC
TRBJ1-2 | TRBD1 | TRBV29-1 | - | CSVRGEGAGGYTF | TGCAGCGTCCGCGGGGAGGGGGCCGGTGGCTACACCTTC
TRBJ1-5 | - | TRBV27 | - | CASSFTGSNQPQHF | TGTGCCAGCAGTTTCACAGGGAGCAATCAGCCCCAGCATTTT
TRBJ1-2 | TRBD1 | TRBV6-1 | - | CASSDHPGQGYGYTF | TGTGCCAGCAGCGATCACCCGGGACAGGGCTATGGCTACACCTTC
TRBJ2-6 | - | TRBV4-2 | once | CASSQGELSGANVLTF | TGTGCCAGCAGCCAAGGGGAACTCTCTGGGGCCAACGTCCTGACTTTC
TRBJ1-1 | - | TRBV30 | - | CAWSVGGRRTEAFF | TGTGCCTGGAGTGTAGGGGGGCGGAGGACTGAAGCTTTCTTT
TRBJ1-2 | TRBD1 | TRBV27 | - | CASSARTGEIYGYTF | TGTGCCAGCAGTGCCAGGACAGGGGAGATCTATGGCTACACCTTC
TRBJ2-3 | TRBD2 | TRBV2 | - | CASSEALGGRMADTQYF | TGTGCCAGCAGTGAAGCGTTGGGCGGGAGGATGGCAGATACGCAGTATTTT
TRBJ2-7 | - | TRBV28 | once | CASSLIAATYEQYF | TGTGCCAGCAGTTTAATAGCGGCCACATACGAGCAGTACTTC
TRBJ2-1 | TRBD1 | TRBV7-7 | once | CASSPDRGLNNEQFF | TGTGCTAGCAGCCCTGACAGGGGGCTAAATAATGAGCAGTTCTTC
TRBJ2-7 | TRBD2 | TRBV2 | - | CASISGMSSYEQYF | TGTGCCAGCATTAGCGGGATGAGCTCCTACGAGCAGTACTTC
TRBJ2-3 | - | TRBV7-8 | - | CASSLIRTDTQYF | TGTGCCAGCAGCTTAATTAGGACAGATACGCAGTATTTT
TRBJ2-3 | TRBD2 | TRBV7-9 | - | CASSLTKWEGPTADTQYF | TGTGCCAGCAGCTTAACAAAGTGGGAGGGCCCCACGGCAGATACGCAGTATTTT
TRBJ1-1 | - | TRBV9 | - | CASSATDSRGTEAFF | TGTGCCAGCAGCGCGACGGACAGCAGAGGCACTGAAGCTTTCTTT
TRBJ2-1 | TRBD2 | TRBV7-2 | - | CASSPWGEREAYNEQFF | TGTGCCAGCAGCCCCTGGGGGGAGCGGGAGGCCTACAATGAGCAGTTCTTC
TRBJ1-1 | - | TRBV27 | - | CASSSSDSFMNTEAFF | -
TRBJ2-1 | - | TRBV27 | - | CASSLAGYNEQFF | TGTGCCAGCAGTTTGGCTGGCTACAATGAGCAGTTCTTC
TRBJ1-2 | TRBD1 | TRBV5-1 | few | CASSSIQGHDGYTF | TGCGCCAGCAGCTCGATACAGGGGCATGATGGCTACACCTTC
TRBJ1-6 | - | TRBV5-6 | - | CASSRVSSPLHF | TGTGCCAGCAGCCGAGTTAGCTCACCCCTCCACTTT
TRBJ1-2 | TRBD1 | TRBV7-8 | - | CASSLYTTGANYGYTF | TGTGCCAGCAGCCTGTATACGACAGGGGCTAACTATGGCTACACCTTC
TRBJ1-2 | TRBD1 | TRBV27 | - | CASSPGQNYGYTF | TGTGCCAGCAGTCCGGGACAGAACTATGGCTACACCTTC
TRBJ2-7 | - | TRBV6-5 | - | CASSYAATYEQYF | TGTGCCAGCAGTTACGCGGCCACCTACGAGCAGTACTTC
TRBJ2-1 | TRBD2 | TRBV5-3 | - | CARSFPPGLAVYNEQFF | TGTGCCAGAAGCTTTCCTCCGGGACTAGCAGTATACAATGAGCAGTTCTTC
TRBJ1-1 | TRBD1 | TRBV6-5 | - | CASSYGTGGTEAFF | TGTGCCAGCAGTTACGGGACAGGGGGCACTGAAGCTTTCTTT
TRBJ2-2 | TRBD2 | TRBV7-8 | - | CASSSRLAGGPDTGELFF | TGTGCCAGCAGCTCCCGACTAGCGGGAGGGCCGGACACCGGGGAGCTGTTTTTT
TRBJ2-5 | - | TRBV7-6 | - | CASGGTNEETQYF | TGTGCCAGCGGGGGGACAAATGAAGAGACCCAGTACTTC
TRBJ2-7 | - | TRBV5-1 | few | CASSWDSYEQYF | TGCGCCAGCAGTTGGGACTCCTACGAGCAGTACTTC
TRBJ1-1 | - | TRBV19 | few | CASSIGGQTEAFF | TGTGCCAGTAGTATAGGGGGGCAGACTGAAGCTTTCTTT